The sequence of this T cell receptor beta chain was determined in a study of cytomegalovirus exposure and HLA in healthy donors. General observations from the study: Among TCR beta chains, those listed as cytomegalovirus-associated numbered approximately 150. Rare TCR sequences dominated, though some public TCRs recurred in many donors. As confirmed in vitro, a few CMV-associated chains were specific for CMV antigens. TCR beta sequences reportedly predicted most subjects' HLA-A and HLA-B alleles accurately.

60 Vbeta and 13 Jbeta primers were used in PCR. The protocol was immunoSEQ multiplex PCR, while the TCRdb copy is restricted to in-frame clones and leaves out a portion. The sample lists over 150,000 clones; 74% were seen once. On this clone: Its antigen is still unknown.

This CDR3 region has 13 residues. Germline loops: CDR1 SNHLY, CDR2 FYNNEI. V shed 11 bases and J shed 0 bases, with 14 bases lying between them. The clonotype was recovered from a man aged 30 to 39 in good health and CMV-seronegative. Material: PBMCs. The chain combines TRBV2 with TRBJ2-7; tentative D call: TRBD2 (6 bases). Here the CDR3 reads CAGGTGSSYEQYF. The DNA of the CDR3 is TGTGCCGGAGGGACCGGGAGCTCCTACGAGCAGTACTTC.